One T cell receptor (beta chain) is described in this entry. Its antigen is currently unknown. This sample was included in a study of radiotherapy plus CTLA-4 blockade in lung cancer. Study as a whole: Among enrolled patients, over 15% responded and less than 40% achieved disease control.

The V end was cut by 4 bases, the J end by 4 bases, with 14 bases between. Germline V gene lookup returns CDR1 SGHRS and CDR2 YFSETQ. The CDR3 is made up of 15 amino acids. Overall study findings and caveats: After treatment with radiotherapy plus ipilimumab, TCR clones that came from the tumor expanded in blood. With interferon-beta, early dynamics of blood T cell clones were reported to best predict response.

Profiling relied on immunoSEQ multiplex PCR, and the TCRdb table lists in-frame clones only, not all of them. This sample has roughly 80,000 clones, with around 79% found just once. The TCR originated in a human donor with non-small cell lung cancer who had a partial response to radiotherapy plus ipilimumab. Some clones in this sample may be carry-over from other donors' samples. The sample here was peripheral blood, taken from a patient treated with radiotherapy plus ipilimumab. The chain has TRBV5-1 and TRBJ1-4; D possibly corresponds to TRBD1 (6 bases). CDR3 loop: CASSATGSYNEKLFF. The CDR3, as DNA: TGCGCCAGCAGCGCCACAGGGAGTTATAATGAAAAACTGTTTTTT.